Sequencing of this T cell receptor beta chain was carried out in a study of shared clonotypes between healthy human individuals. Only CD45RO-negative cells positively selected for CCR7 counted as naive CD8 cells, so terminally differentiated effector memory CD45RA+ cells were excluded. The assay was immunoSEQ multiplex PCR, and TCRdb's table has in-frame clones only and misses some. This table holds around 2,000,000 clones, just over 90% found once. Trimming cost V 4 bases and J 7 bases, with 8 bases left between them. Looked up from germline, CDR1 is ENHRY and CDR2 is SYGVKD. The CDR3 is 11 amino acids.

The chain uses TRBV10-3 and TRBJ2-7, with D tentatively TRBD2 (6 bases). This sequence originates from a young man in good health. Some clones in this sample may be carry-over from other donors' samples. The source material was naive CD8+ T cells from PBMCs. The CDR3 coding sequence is TGTGCCATCAGTGTTGGAGGGGAGCAGTACTTC. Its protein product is CAISVGGEQYF.